This TCR beta chain was captured by sequencing in a study of neurological immune-mediated disorders. V shed 2 bases and J shed 1 base, with 11 bases lying between them. The CDR3 extends over 14 amino acids. In germline, CDR1 is DFQATT, CDR2 SNEGSKA (reference sequence). Findings of the study overall: One related-CDR3 cluster, which may be a signature, held the repertoires of 18 of 34 multiple sclerosis patients after phylogenetic grouping.

This clonotype was recorded at least ten times. Antigen specificity is unknown. TCRdb redid the calling of the 5' RACE reads with MiXCR, one entry per CDR3 protein. The table lists 87,000 or so distinct CDR3 sequences, roughly 3.5% of them singletons, with 5% to 7.5% in the top ten. The chain links TRBV20-1 to TRBJ1-1, with a tentative D call TRBD1 (6 bases). This sequence was found in a woman between 18 and 29 years old with multiple sclerosis. Sequenced sample: PBMCs. The CDR3 DNA follows: TGCAGTGCTAGAAACAGGGCCTCGAACACTGAAGCTTTCTTT. Translating gives CSARNRASNTEAFF.